The 3 T cell receptor beta chains listed next were all sequenced from one sample in a study of human T cells and chemical hapten exposure. Time point: patch test 3, about 24 weeks after DPC sensitization. Treatment meaning: therapeutic diphenylcyclopropenone sensitization with weekly scalp DPC. TCRdb redid the calling of the RACE reads with MiXCR, one entry per CDR3 protein. Altogether roughly 200,000 distinct CDR3 sequences are present, approximately 24% being singletons, with the ten largest covering about 2.5%. This sample comprised whole blood, obtained in connection with sensitization to the hapten diphenylcyclopropenone (DPC). These receptors all stem from a woman aged 40 to 55 with alopecia areata. Some clones in this sample may be carry-over from other donors' samples.

The V and J genes are TRBV7-9 and TRBJ1-3; weak D call: TRBD1 (6 bases). Germline V CDR1 and CDR2: SEHNR, FQNEAQ (reference sequence). V lost 5 bases and J 1 base, leaving 12 bases between the germline ends. The CDR3 spans 15 residues. Written as DNA, the CDR3 is TGTGCCAGCAGCCGGTTACAGGGATCTGGAAACACCATATATTTT. It yields the protein CASSRLQGSGNTIYF.

V and J are TRBV7-2 and TRBJ2-5; 12 bases match TRBD2. V trimming: 0 bases; J trimming: 1 base; junction bases outside the gene matches: 9. The CDR3 length is 19 residues. Germline CDR1 reads SGHTA; CDR2 reads FQGNSA. The CDR3 reads CASSLAGLAGGSGQETQYF. The CDR3 DNA reads TGTGCCAGCAGCTTAGCGGGCCTAGCGGGAGGGAGCGGCCAAGAGACCCAGTACTTC.

This clonotype was picked up one time. The chain employs TRBV27 and TRBJ2-3; possibly TRBD2 for D (5 bases). The CDR3 runs to 14 residues. Germline lookup yields CDR1 MNHEY and CDR2 SMNVEV (reference sequence). The V end was cut by 1 base, the J end by 4 bases, with 9 bases between. The CDR3 DNA is TGTGCCAGCAGTTTATTGGAGGTCTCAGATACGCAGTATTTT. Translation: CASSLLEVSDTQYF.